These 31 T cell receptor beta chains were sequenced from one sample in a study of T cells after yellow fever vaccination. MiXCR, applied by TCRdb to the 5' RACE reads, yields one record per CDR3 protein. The repertoire has about 340,000 distinct CDR3 sequences, 3% to 4.5% of them found once; the top ten carry 20% to 25%. Specimen: PBMCs, collected 5 days after the yellow fever booster vaccination. These receptors all come from a man between 18 and 35 years old who received the YFV17D yellow fever vaccine.

The table lists this clonotype with many counts. V gene TRBV20-1 combines with J gene TRBJ2-2, with a weak D call TRBD1 (5 bases). The CDR3 runs 13 residues. Deletions cut 1 base from V and 4 bases from J, with 7 bases between. CDR1 is DFQATT and CDR2 is SNEGSKA in the germline V gene (reference sequence). As DNA, the CDR3 is TGCAGTGCTAGAGGACAGACCACCGGGGAGCTGTTTTTT. Translating gives CSARGQTTGELFF.

The gene calls are TRBV6-5 and TRBJ2-1; 15 positions match TRBD2. CDR1 and CDR2 from the germline V gene are MNHEY and SVGAGI. V trimming: 4 bases; J trimming: 6 bases; junction bases outside the gene matches: 13. The CDR3 runs to 19 residues. The CDR3 region is CASSSWTSGGARVFNEQFF. The CDR3 coding sequence is TGTGCCAGCAGTTCTTGGACTAGCGGGGGGGCCCGGGTCTTCAATGAGCAGTTCTTC.

This sequence joins TRBV12-3 or TRBV12-4 and TRBJ1-3, with unresolved D. V lost 7 bases, J lost 0 bases, and 10 bases lay in between. CDR3 length: 14 amino acids. CDR3 sequence reads: CASTPQISGNTIYF. Written as DNA, the CDR3 is TGTGCCAGCACTCCCCAAATCTCTGGAAACACCATATATTTT.

This clonotype turned up a few times. This sequence joins TRBV4-1 and TRBJ2-3, with D possibly called TRBD1 or TRBD2 (5 bases each). V was pared by 5 bases and J by 1 base, with 13 bases between. Looked up from germline, CDR1 is MGHRA and CDR2 is YSYEKL. The CDR3 has 15 residues. In DNA form, the CDR3 reads TGCGCCAGCAGCGCCCTGCAGGGACGCACAGATACGCAGTATTTT. This encodes CASSALQGRTDTQYF.

This clonotype was recorded a few times. The chain is built from TRBV7-2 and TRBJ1-5; D is uncertain. CDR3 size: 13 residues. Germline CDR1 and CDR2: SGHTA and FQGNSA. The V end was cut by 5 bases, the J end by 0 bases, with 5 bases between. Here the CDR3 reads CASSANSNQPQHF. CDR3 bases: TGTGCCAGCAGCGCTAATAGCAATCAGCCCCAGCATTTT.

This clonotype was seen at least ten times. V and J are TRBV15 and TRBJ2-5; D tentatively reads TRBD1 or TRBD2 (6 bases each). With 1 base removed from V and 3 bases from J, the gap between germline ends came to 12 bases. Looked up from germline, CDR1 is LNHNV and CDR2 is YYDKDF (reference sequence). The CDR3 has 15 amino acids. CDR3 nucleotides: TGTGCCACCAGCAGAGTCGGGGGCCAGAAAGAGACCCAGTACTTC. As protein: CATSRVGGQKETQYF. Combining the CDR3 with reference TRBV15 and TRBJ2-5 gives the whole variable domain DAMVIQNPRYQVTQFGKPVTLSCSQTLNHNVMYWYQQKSSQAPKLLFHYYDKDFNNEADTPDNFQSRRPNTSFCFLDIRSPGLGDTAMYLCATSRVGGQKETQYFGPGTRLLVL.

This clonotype has more than one count but fewer than ten. The gene calls are TRBV7-2 and TRBJ2-3, with D possibly matching TRBD2 (6 bases). Trimming removed 6 bases at V and 4 bases at J, with 17 bases between. The CDR3 consists of 15 residues. The germline V gene has CDR1 SGHTA and CDR2 FQGNSA. CDR3 residues: CASREGLVRADTQYF. CDR3 coding DNA: TGTGCCAGCAGGGAGGGGCTGGTTAGGGCAGATACGCAGTATTTT. The full variable domain, with the rest looked up from reference TRBV7-2 and TRBJ2-3, is GAGVSQSPSNKVTEKGKDVELRCDPISGHTALYWYRQSLGQGLEFLIYFQGNSAPDKSGLPSDRFSAERTGGSVSTLTIQRTQQEDSAVYLCASREGLVRADTQYFGPGTRLTVL.

The sample holds many counts of this clonotype. The J gene is TRBJ2-1, the V gene TRBV12-3 or TRBV12-4; 9 bases are shared with TRBD2. Losses at the gene ends were 6 bases for V and 5 bases for J; bases not matched to a gene: 8. The CDR3 totals 15 residues. The CDR3 sequence is CASSLASGDHNEQFF. CDR3 sequence (DNA): TGTGCCAGCAGCCTAGCTAGCGGGGACCACAATGAGCAGTTCTTC.

This clonotype has more than one count but fewer than ten. The chain couples TRBV12-3 or TRBV12-4 to TRBJ2-7, with D possibly being TRBD1 or TRBD2 (5 bases each). Trimming took off 3 bases at V and 3 bases at J, with 9 bases between the two ends. The CDR3 contains 13 residues. The chain's CDR3 is CASSLWDLYEQYF. In DNA form, the CDR3 reads TGTGCCAGCAGTTTGTGGGACCTCTACGAGCAGTACTTC.

V usage is TRBV28 and J usage is TRBJ2-2; TRBD1 aligns across 8 bases. Germline-derived CDR1 and CDR2 are MDHEN and SYDVKM. V shed 3 bases, J shed 4 bases, and the junction held 7 bases outside the gene matches. CDR3 length: 16 residues. CDR3 nucleotide sequence: TGTGCCAGCAGTTTTCCGAGGGGGACAGGCACCGGGGAGCTGTTTTTT. This sequence encodes CASSFPRGTGTGELFF.

This clonotype was seen ten or more times. The gene calls are TRBV18 and TRBJ1-1, with D unclear. Germline V CDR1 and CDR2: KGHSH, LQKENI. The CDR3 runs to 14 residues. With 6 bases removed from V and 2 bases from J, the gap between germline ends came to 13 bases. The CDR3 sequence is CASSSREGNTEAFF. CDR3 DNA: TGTGCCAGCTCTTCTAGGGAGGGAAACACTGAAGCTTTCTTT.

V gene TRBV2 combines with J gene TRBJ1-1; 10 bases line up with TRBD1. The trim removed 9 bases at V and 11 bases at J, leaving 9 bases unmatched. Germline loops: CDR1 SNHLY, CDR2 FYNNEI. The CDR3 contains 12 residues. DNA for the CDR3: TGTGCCAGGACAGGGGGCGAGTTCTCGGCTTTCTTT. Protein: CARTGGEFSAFF.

The table lists this clonotype with many counts. The J gene is TRBJ2-2, the V gene TRBV10-3, with D unresolved. Germline assignment: CDR1 ENHRY and CDR2 SYGVKD. The CDR3 runs to 12 residues. Trimming stripped 7 bases from V and 7 bases from J, with 10 bases between. In DNA, the CDR3 is TGTGCCATCAATGACCATGGCGGGGAGCTGTTTTTT. Its protein product is CAINDHGGELFF.

The chain has TRBV2 and TRBJ2-2, with a tentative D call TRBD2 (6 bases). Trimming took off 8 bases at V and 4 bases at J, with 14 bases between the two ends. This CDR3 comprises 14 residues. Germline V lookup: CDR1 SNHLY, CDR2 FYNNEI. CDR3 region: CASLRERVTGELFF. The CDR3 region has the DNA TGTGCCAGCTTACGAGAGCGGGTCACCGGGGAGCTGTTTTTT.

V is TRBV7-9 and J is TRBJ1-6; D is perhaps TRBD1 (6 bases). Germline V gene lookup returns CDR1 SEHNR and CDR2 FQNEAQ (reference sequence). This CDR3 region has 14 residues. With 3 bases removed from V and 4 bases from J, the gap between germline ends came to 7 bases. The CDR3: CASSFTGYNSPLHF. In nucleotides, the CDR3 is TGTGCCAGCAGCTTTACAGGGTATAATTCACCCCTCCACTTT.

The sample holds many counts of this clonotype. V gene TRBV5-1 combines with J gene TRBJ2-7, with D hard to call. V lost 4 bases to trimming and J lost 3 bases, with 14 bases between them. Germline CDR1 is SGHRS and CDR2 is YFSETQ. The CDR3 is 14 amino acids. This CDR3 reads CASSPADGNYEQYF. The CDR3 DNA reads as TGCGCCAGCAGCCCGGCGGACGGCAACTACGAGCAGTACTTC.

The chain links TRBV4-1 to TRBJ1-4, with 10 nucleotides matching TRBD1. The germline V gene has CDR1 MGHRA and CDR2 YSYEKL. V was clipped by 1 base and J by 5 bases; unmatched bases: 1. The CDR3 consists of 15 residues. The CDR3: CASSQGQGANEKLFF. In DNA form, the CDR3 reads TGCGCCAGCAGCCAAGGACAGGGGGCGAATGAAAAACTGTTTTTT.

The chain recombines TRBV6-5 with TRBJ1-2; tentatively, D is TRBD1 (5 bases). Per the germline V gene, CDR1 is MNHEY and CDR2 is SVGAGI. V shed 7 bases and J shed 4 bases, with 13 bases lying between them. The CDR3 covers 13 residues. The CDR3 DNA reads as TGTGCCAGCACCGCCGGGGGGGTCTATGGCTACACCTTC. The encoded protein is CASTAGGVYGYTF.

A few counts support this clonotype. This chain links TRBV7-2 with TRBJ2-3, with 9 bases identical to TRBD2. The V gene end was trimmed by 1 base and the J gene end by 3 bases; junction bases not matched to a gene: 8. The V gene's germline CDR1 is SGHTA and CDR2 FQGNSA. The CDR3 spans 17 residues. CDR3 protein: CASSLEGSGGFTDTQYF. The CDR3 DNA is TGTGCCAGCAGCTTAGAGGGTAGCGGGGGTTTTACAGATACGCAGTATTTT.

This chain connects TRBV27 to TRBJ1-5, with a possible D match to TRBD1 (6 bases). The CDR3 consists of 15 residues. Germline lookup yields CDR1 MNHEY and CDR2 SMNVEV (reference sequence). The germline V and J ends were trimmed by 1 base and 0 bases, with 7 bases remaining between them. The CDR3 DNA reads TGTGCCAGCAGTTTATACAGGGCTAGCAATCAGCCCCAGCATTTT. Protein product: CASSLYRASNQPQHF.

This clonotype came up a few times. The chain is built from TRBV20-1 and TRBJ1-2; TRBD1 might be the D (5 bases). Trimming shortened V by 6 bases and J by 5 bases, and 16 bases separated the two germline ends. The CDR3 length is 13 residues. The V gene's germline CDR1 is DFQATT and CDR2 SNEGSKA (reference sequence). The CDR3 DNA reads as TGCAGTGCCCGGGACGGAAACTTTTATGGCTACACCTTC. Its protein is CSARDGNFYGYTF.

This sequence joins TRBV7-2 and TRBJ2-5, with D unclear. The CDR3 is 13 residues long. V was pared by 1 base and J by 4 bases, with 7 bases between. Germline V gene sequence: CDR1 SGHTA, CDR2 FQGNSA. CDR3: CASSLEALETQYF. Here the CDR3 DNA reads TGTGCCAGCAGCTTAGAGGCGTTAGAGACCCAGTACTTC.

This clonotype turned up a few times. This chain uses TRBV18 with TRBJ1-4; D not resolved. This CDR3 region has 18 residues. Germline CDR1 and CDR2: KGHSH and LQKENI. The V gene lost 4 bases and the J gene lost 0 bases, with 18 bases spanning the gap. The CDR3 DNA reads as TGTGCCAGCTCACTGCGGCACGCCGGAATTGCAACTAATGAAAAACTGTTTTTT. Its translation: CASSLRHAGIATNEKLFF. The entire variable domain, with the rest obtained from reference TRBV18 and TRBJ1-4, is as follows: NAGVMQNPRHLVRRRGQEARLRCSPMKGHSHVYWYRQLPEEGLKFMVYLQKENIIDESGMPKERFSAEFPKEGPSILRIQQVVRGDSAAYFCASSLRHAGIATNEKLFFGSGTQLSVL.

This chain joins TRBV29-1 and TRBJ1-1, with D possibly TRBD1 on 5 matching bases. The V gene lost 6 bases and the J gene lost 4 bases, with 15 bases spanning the gap. Looked up from germline, CDR1 is SQVTM and CDR2 is ANQGSEA. This CDR3 comprises 13 residues. CDR3 coding DNA: TGCAGCGTAGCCCCCCAGGGTAGCACTGAAGCTTTCTTT. Its translation: CSVAPQGSTEAFF.

This clonotype has just a few counts. The chain combines TRBV24-1 with TRBJ2-1; D perhaps matches TRBD1 (6 bases). Per the germline V gene, CDR1 is KGHDR and CDR2 is SFDVKD. V lost 9 bases, J lost 16 bases, and 18 bases lay in between. This CDR3 has 11 amino acids. This chain's CDR3 is CATAAGGSFFF. The CDR3 nucleotides are TGTGCCACCGCGGCTGGGGGCAGTTTCTTCTTC.

This clonotype was detected only a few times. This sequence joins TRBV18 and TRBJ1-1, with a tentative D call TRBD1 (5 bases). Germline CDR1 KGHSH, CDR2 LQKENI. The CDR3 is 17 residues long. V lost 1 base to trimming and J lost 7 bases, with 22 bases between them. The CDR3 reads CASSPRERYGGENEAFF. CDR3 nucleotide sequence: TGTGCCAGCTCACCACGGGAACGATACGGGGGGGAGAATGAAGCTTTCTTT.

This clonotype was seen a handful of times. The V gene is TRBV10-3, the J gene TRBJ1-6; no definite D call. The CDR3 length is 18 residues. The germline CDR1 and CDR2 sequences are ENHRY and SYGVKD. V shed 2 bases and J shed 0 bases, with 14 bases lying between them. The CDR3 DNA is TGTGCCATCAGTGAGCGGGGAGCCGGTCTCTCCTATAATTCACCCCTCCACTTT. This sequence encodes CAISERGAGLSYNSPLHF.

This clonotype was observed a handful of times. This chain joins TRBV12-3 or TRBV12-4 and TRBJ2-5; TRBD2 agrees at 12 bases. The trim removed 3 bases at V and 5 bases at J, leaving 4 bases unmatched. This CDR3 is 15 amino acids long. The CDR3 nucleotides read TGTGCCAGCAGTTTGCTAGCGGGGGGGTACGAGACCCAGTACTTC. This translates into CASSLLAGGYETQYF.

The genes are TRBV10-3 and TRBJ2-7; TRBD2 agrees at 7 bases. The CDR3 loop spans 15 amino acids. The V and J ends lost 4 bases and 4 bases, in that order; junction bases with no gene match: 10. Germline values: CDR1 ENHRY, CDR2 SYGVKD. The CDR3 spells CAISAWGREVYEQYF. CDR3 DNA: TGTGCCATCAGTGCGTGGGGCCGGGAGGTTTACGAGCAGTACTTC.

The sample holds a few counts of this clonotype. The rearrangement uses TRBV4-3 and TRBJ2-7, with TRBD1 identical over 7 bases. This CDR3 comprises 14 residues. With 4 bases clipped from V and 1 base from J, the junction kept 4 bases outside the gene matches. The germline V gene encodes CDR1 LGHNA and CDR2 YSLEER. The CDR3 DNA reads TGCGCCAGCAGCCGTTACAGGGGATCCTACGAGCAGTACTTC. It encodes CASSRYRGSYEQYF.

This clonotype was counted only a few times. This chain links TRBV20-1 with TRBJ2-5; D call uncertain. The V gene lost 7 bases and the J gene lost 0 bases, with 15 bases spanning the gap. Germline loops: CDR1 DFQATT, CDR2 SNEGSKA (reference sequence). This CDR3 comprises 14 residues. The CDR3 is CSVTPRRDQETQYF. Written as DNA, the CDR3 is TGCAGTGTCACCCCGAGAAGGGACCAAGAGACCCAGTACTTC.